This T cell receptor (beta chain) was identified during a study of blood T cell repertoires in COVID-19. Cohort placement rested on clinical history that participants reported themselves. V lost 6 bases and J 4 bases, leaving 7 bases between the germline ends. This CDR3 region has 12 residues. In the original workflow: From reference gene primer amplification, estimates of nucleated cell counts were derived. Profiling relied on immunoSEQ multiplex PCR, and the TCRdb table lists in-frame clones only, not all of them. The V and J calls and clone size are taken from that table; D and trimming were inferred from the DNA. The sample includes about 300,000 clones, approximately 88% of them seen just once.

Sequenced sample: PBMCs or T cells enriched from blood (not recorded which). The V call is TRBV12-3 or TRBV12-4, the J call TRBJ1-5, with D unclear. This receptor was obtained from a woman between 40 and 55 years old who had recovered from COVID-19. The CDR3 coding sequence is TGTGCCAGCAGCCTCGGGAATCAGCCCCAGCATTTT. Protein sequence: CASSLGNQPQHF.